This T cell receptor (beta chain) was observed in a study of blood T cells in healthy people across ages. In the study overall: Template switching captured about one barcoded beta molecule per two T cells.

Trimming left V 1 base short and J 5 bases short, with 8 bases between. The CDR3 is 13 residues long. The germline CDR1 and CDR2 sequences are LGHDT and YNNKEL (reference sequence). Then a second PCR, running roughly 6 to 12 cycles, was carried out with a sample-barcoded 5' primer and a J-beta primer mix. From the 5' RACE reads, TCRdb called clonotypes with MiXCR, one entry per CDR3 protein. The table has 1,500,000 or so distinct CDR3 sequences, 35% to 45% seen once. In regard to this clonotype: Antigen unknown.

Study results and limitations: In the absence of known donor CMV status, changes in expanded clonotypes were possibly confounded. Using unsorted PBMCs precluded a conclusive naive versus antigen-experienced comparison.

Sequencing was carried out using blood. The V gene is TRBV3-1, the J gene TRBJ1-1; D is ambiguous. This receptor was identified in a woman under 30 in good health. CDR3 nucleotide sequence: TGTGCCAGCAGCCAAGTGTATCGAACTGAAGCTTTCTTT. The encoded protein is CASSQVYRTEAFF.